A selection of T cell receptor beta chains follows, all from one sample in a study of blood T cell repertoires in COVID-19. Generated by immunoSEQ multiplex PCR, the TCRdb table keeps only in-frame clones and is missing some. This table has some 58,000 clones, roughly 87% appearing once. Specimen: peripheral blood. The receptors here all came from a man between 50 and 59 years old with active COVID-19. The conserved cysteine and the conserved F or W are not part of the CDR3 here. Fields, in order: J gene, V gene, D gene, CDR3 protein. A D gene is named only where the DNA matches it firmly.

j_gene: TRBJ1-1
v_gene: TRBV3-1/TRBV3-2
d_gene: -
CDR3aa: ASSLRGSEAF

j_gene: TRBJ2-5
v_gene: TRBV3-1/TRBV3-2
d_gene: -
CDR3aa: ASSQELNRVEGETQY

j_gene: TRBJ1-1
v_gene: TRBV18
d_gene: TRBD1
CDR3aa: ASSPGTALNTEAF

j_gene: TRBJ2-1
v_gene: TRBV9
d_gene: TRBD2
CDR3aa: ASSVTGLAGGPNEQF

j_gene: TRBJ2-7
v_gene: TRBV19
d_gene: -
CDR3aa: ASSIVQGGYDEQY

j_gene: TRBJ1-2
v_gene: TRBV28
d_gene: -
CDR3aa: ASSVRGNYGYT

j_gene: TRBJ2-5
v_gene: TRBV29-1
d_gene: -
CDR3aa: SVVGEGGVETQY

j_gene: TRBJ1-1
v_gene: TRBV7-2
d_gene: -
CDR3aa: ASSSTSYNAEAF

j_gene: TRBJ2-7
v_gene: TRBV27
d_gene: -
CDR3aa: ASSPHRAFTTYEQY

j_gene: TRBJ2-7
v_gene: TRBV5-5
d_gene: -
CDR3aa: ASSLAGSYEQY

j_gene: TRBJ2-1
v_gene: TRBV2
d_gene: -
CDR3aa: ASSSQGWGSYNEQF

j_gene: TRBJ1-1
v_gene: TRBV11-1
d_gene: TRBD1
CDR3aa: ASSPRTGGRTEAF

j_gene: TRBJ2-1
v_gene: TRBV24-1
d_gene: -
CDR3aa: ATSDPLFGEQF

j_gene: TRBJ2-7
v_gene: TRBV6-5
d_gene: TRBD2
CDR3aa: ASSYSPSGRGYEQY

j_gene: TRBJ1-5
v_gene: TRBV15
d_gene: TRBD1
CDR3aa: ATRKGQPNNQPQH

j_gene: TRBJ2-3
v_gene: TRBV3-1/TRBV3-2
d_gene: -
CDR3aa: ASSSRGTDTQY

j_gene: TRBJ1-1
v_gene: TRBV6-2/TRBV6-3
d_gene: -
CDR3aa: ASSQWTGTEAF

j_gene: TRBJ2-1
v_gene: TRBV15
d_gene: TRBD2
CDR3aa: ATSRGEGQDSYNEQF

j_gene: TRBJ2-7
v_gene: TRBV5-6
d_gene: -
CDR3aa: ASSGSGGEQY